Listed below are T cell receptor beta chains from one sample, sequenced in a study of early T cells in non-severe SARS-CoV-2 infection. TCRdb analysed the 5' RACE reads with MiXCR anew, one entry per CDR3 protein. Of about 33,000 distinct CDR3 sequences in the sample, 4.7% are singletons; the top ten hold 7.5% to 10%. Sequencing was done on a sample of whole blood. The source of these receptors is an adult who was a healthcare worker with PCR-confirmed SARS-CoV-2 infection or an uninfected control (not recorded which). Each CDR3 is given with its conserved first and last residue. The order of the fields is V gene, CDR3 protein.

TRBV14,CASSHWPREQYF
TRBV30,CAWRKMGTRGDSYEQYF
TRBV11-2,CASSFSGGRTEAFF
TRBV4-3,CASSQETGNTEAFF
TRBV25-1,CASSEFGSGVETQYF
TRBV11-2,CASSFGGGEQYF
TRBV4-3,CASSQVAGVPTHTQYF
TRBV28,CASSSPRTTSTDTQYF
TRBV30,CARGDGSTEAFF
TRBV2,CASSERDRGIETQYF
TRBV7-9,CASSQPKLQETQYF
TRBV11-2,CASSSQGGGEQYF
TRBV28,CASSSGQTTEAFF
TRBV28,CASSWPGGSGYTF
TRBV29-1,CSVVRSESYEQYF
TRBV15,CATSSLAGVLYNEQFF
TRBV2,CASRNRVEAFF
TRBV10-3,CAIRLEVGDTEAFF
TRBV5-4,CASSLFTEAADTQYF
TRBV6-1,CASSENPSYEQYF
TRBV14,CASSTNVVTQYF
TRBV30,CAWSVRGTNTIYF
TRBV19,CAVWDRAFSGNTIYF
TRBV18,CASSPAARNTEAFF
TRBV7-2,CASNPGQSITDTQYF
TRBV5-4,CASSIPTDTSTDTQYF
TRBV4-3,CASSQDINNQPQHF
TRBV11-3,CASSLGAPAGEETQYF
TRBV28,CASRSQGLGTDTQYF
TRBV7-9,CASSLVSRGRISQPQHF
TRBV28,CASSFRVEQFF
TRBV6-4,CAISEGENTEAFF
TRBV28,CASSLRGADYGYTF
TRBV27,CASRDRASPLHF
TRBV7-8,CASSLAGAREYEQYF
TRBV20-1,CSAWRQNMNTEAFF
TRBV2,CASWTGLTGANVLTF
TRBV28,CASSPGGSENTIYF
TRBV28,CASSTRQGGNQPQHF
TRBV14,CASSQDLGAEAFF
TRBV20-1,CSAEIQTDRFNQPQHF
TRBV10-3,CAITASGGNTGELFF
TRBV7-6,CASSLRQLVSSGANVLTF
TRBV5-6,CASSNRQGGVGNQPQHF
TRBV6-1,CASSANRGEYF
TRBV9,CASSVGTGMDTEAFF
TRBV27,CASSLSSADTQYF
TRBV6-2/TRBV6-3,CASTDDRDRYEQYF
TRBV18,CASSLARDSFYGYTF
TRBV19,CASSLQGDYNEQFF
TRBV20-1,CSATVRQIQETQYF
TRBV7-2,CASSLGGAVTEAFF